This TCR beta chain was sequenced during a study of cytomegalovirus exposure and HLA in healthy donors (dated by TCRdb to about 2017). In terms of the full investigation: According to an earlier analysis of 587 of the donors, about 179 million T cells yielded over 90 million unique TCR beta sequences and around 280 Gb of sequence data. Among some 400 genotyped donors of the cohort, an average of approximately 240,000 unique TCR beta nucleotide sequences was sequenced per donor, of which 15% to 20% were non-productive. Class I and class II HLA loci were covered by the typing at four-digit resolution. The study combined high-throughput TCR immunosequencing, statistical association of individual TCRs with disease status, and machine learning to predict cytomegalovirus infection status. Typing coverage varied by locus: roughly 629-640 donors for A, B, C, DRB1 and DQB1; roughly 510 for DQA1; around 610 for DPA1; 450 to 480 for DPB1. Because of strong linkage in the cohort, roughly five DR-DQ haplotypes were treated as single units for association and clustering. In a later analysis, previously published TCR beta repertoires from fewer than 750 donors were re-analyzed and high-resolution HLA genotyping was added so that TCR occurrence patterns could be studied. In an earlier analysis of roughly 540 of the donors, high-throughput TCR beta sequencing was used to judge whether each TCR beta V gene segment behaved as functional or pseudogenic. In a later genetic analysis, genome-wide SNP genotypes for about three fifths of the roughly 670 donors were used, and that subset was treated as a discovery cohort. The genetic ancestry cluster associated with self-reported Caucasian donors included 70% to 85% of the 300 to 450 genotyped donors. The study was designed to test whether signatures of past pathogen exposure could be identified by cataloging public T cell receptors. An early release covering 500 to 750 HLA-typed donors comprised approximately 290 gigabases of sequencing data and tens of millions of unique TCR sequences. Every discovery cohort repertoire had been produced on one sequencing platform. Donor age, sex, ethnicity and CMV serostatus were collected together with the repertoire data. The later analysis used no new phenotypic data to find candidate immune exposures, relying instead on TCR beta sequences and their occurrence across donors. A separate validation cohort of approximately 120 different subjects was used in addition to the roughly 670-subject first cohort. The study used immunosequencing to profile the T cell repertoires of approximately 640 subjects and linked those repertoires to cytomegalovirus serostatus.

What the work shows at the level of the full study, not this receptor alone: In a later analysis, TCR association rates were found to vary across HLA loci, with the most associated TCRs seen for DRB1 alleles and the fewest for HLA-C alleles. A later genetic analysis associated a missense DCLRE1C variant with V-gene and J-gene trimming of TCR beta chains, and an independent cohort replicated the association. Correlated functional status among segregating V segments might be attributable to linkage disequilibrium, but an unknown experimental factor could not be ruled out. A further reported finding was that TCR beta sequences accurately predicted the HLA-A and HLA-B alleles for most subjects in the first cohort. An earlier analysis of approximately 590 of the donors showed that most TCR beta V segments appeared in productive rearrangements either about 90% or about 30% of the time, which broadly matched IMGT annotations. The 87-base-pair reads could not distinguish some IMGT-functional V segments, including TRBV6-2 and TRBV6-3, so those segments were excluded. According to a later analysis, most CMV-associated TCR beta chains appeared to be HLA-restricted, and the HLA associations seemed to be driven largely by CMV exposure. It was suggested by the authors that the approach could potentially be generalized to other disease states and immunological phenotypes. In vitro tests confirmed that a few of the cytomegalovirus-associated TCR beta chains recognize cytomegalovirus antigens. The classifier was reported to diagnose cytomegalovirus status with high specificity and sensitivity in both the original cohort and the validation cohort. The only immune exposure information available for the cohort was CMV serostatus. When HLA alleles, especially DR and DQ, strongly co-occurred, attributing TCR associations to individual alleles was difficult. Compared with the approximately 600-donor mean, donors in an Asian-associated ancestry cluster had fewer N-insertions in productive TCRs, according to a later genetic analysis. HLA typing was unavailable for some donors at each locus, so association tests used only the typed subset. A group of highly shared sequence variants was considered likely to be a technical artifact of the sequencing pipeline. The study listed approximately 150 TCR beta chains as associated with cytomegalovirus. Across donors, most TCR sequences were observed very rarely, whereas some public TCRs were present in many individuals. A later analysis associated roughly 17,000 TCR beta sequences with specific HLA alleles at a false discovery rate of 0.05. In this cohort, only TCR beta chains were sequenced, and detectable features were limited by the absence of alpha or paired-chain data. A later analysis reported that several top co-occurrence clusters appeared linked to parvovirus B19, influenza, CMV and Epstein-Barr virus. Around 16 rarely observed V segments, including chromosome 9 orphons, were excluded from the earlier analysis of a few hundred of the donors because counts were too low. Roughly uniform sequencing depth across donors was assumed in presence/absence analyses, although this assumption may not hold. In a later analysis, HLA-associated TCR beta chains were found to be more clonally expanded and to have lower generation probabilities than equally common non-associated chains.

The receptor library was made with the immunoSEQ multiplex PCR assay. For the multiplex PCR, a mixture combining 60 forward primers for TCR Vbeta segments and 13 reverse primers for TCR Jbeta segments was used. The CDR3 region of rearranged TCR beta genes was amplified from genomic DNA by a multiplex PCR assay. Amplified TCR beta libraries were sequenced as 87-base-pair reads on the Illumina HiSeq System. Per the source publication's procedure: In a later analysis, roughly 80 million unique TCR beta chains were counted across the 650 to 700 repertoires, and around 11 million of these chains were shared by at least two donors. To remove PCR and sequencing errors, raw reads were error-corrected and collapsed into unique sequences using a nearest-neighbor algorithm that merged closely related sequences. To assign V, D and J gene segments, CDR3 sequences were aligned to IMGT reference sequences. Each retained sequence needed at least a six-nucleotide match to both a V gene segment and a J gene segment. Rearrangements were called productive when the CDR3 lacked stop codons and stayed in frame with V and J; all others were non-productive. Following IMGT convention, CDR3 was defined as the stretch from the second conserved V-encoded cysteine to the conserved J-encoded phenylalanine. The earlier analysis of roughly 590 of the donors excluded any sequence lacking an unambiguous match to a single V gene segment. An earlier analysis of about 600 of the donors called V segments functional above 56.7% productive rearrangements and segregating when the between-donor standard deviation exceeded 5%. A statistical classification framework was developed to diagnose cytomegalovirus status using the catalog of TCR beta chain sequences. In a later analysis, TCR nucleotide sequences were compared against IMGT/GENE-DB human TR gene sequences so that V and J genes could be assigned. The TCRdist pipeline was used in a later analysis to assign CDR3 sequences and most-parsimonious VDJ recombination scenarios. In a later analysis, every TCR beta chain was defined by the combination of its CDR3 amino acid sequence and its V-gene family, and reads without a unique V-gene family were dropped. As a way to deal with suspected cross-contamination and a sequencing artifact, a later analysis dropped nearly 600 nucleotide sequences that were highly shared and had low generation probability. For each public chain, a later analysis derived a clonal expansion index from normalized ranks of inferred template counts within each repertoire. In a later analysis, generation probabilities were computed using a VDJ recombination model fitted to out-of-frame rearrangements, and the results were checked against IGoR. A later analysis scored TCR-TCR, TCR-HLA and TCR-CMV co-occurrence with hypergeometric tests, applying a repertoire-size bias correction to TCR pairs. False discovery rates were estimated in a later analysis by permuting HLA or CMV assignments 20 times. In a later analysis, co-occurring TCRs were grouped using DBSCAN, with TCRdist sequence similarity added in when clustering inside HLA-allele-positive subsets. Repertoires with fewer than 30,000 or more than 120,000 public chains, plus five repertoires with anomalous nucleotide sharing, were excluded from co-occurrence clustering. TCRdb's version of the immuneACCESS table is confined to in-frame rearrangements and falls short of the full clone set. An unresolved V gene accounts for under half of the shortfall where checked; the remainder is of unknown origin. The V and J calls and the clone size are those of that table, but D and trimming were determined from the DNA. A total of 90,000 to 120,000 clones appear in this sample, roughly 87% of them only once. Less than 3% of the sample goes to the ten largest clones.

Comment on this clone: Its antigen target is currently unknown. No base quality information exists; no much larger clone differs at one position.

In total, 666 healthy bone marrow donors made up the cohort. Cohort members were all nominally healthy when sampled, although unrecorded immune exposures were likely present. The donor tested CMV seropositive, placing the donor among the 250 to 350 seropositive members of the cohort. Every donor gave a peripheral blood sample, and the peripheral blood mononuclear cells from that sample were used for TCR beta sequencing. The Qiagen DNeasy Blood Extraction Kit was used to extract genomic DNA from the blood cell samples. CDR1 is given as SGHTA and CDR2 as FQGNSA, both from the germline V gene. The CDR3 starts with the cysteine, ends with the phenylalanine, and has 17 residues. The entry retains the CDR3 DNA only, 51 bases that are in frame from base 1. V drops 6 bases and J drops 5 bases, leaving 24 bases in between.

Sample: PBMCs. The receptor was derived from a man aged 30 to 45 in good health and CMV-seropositive. Recombination linked TRBV7-2 to TRBJ2-3; the D region possibly corresponds to TRBD2 (7 bases align). The bases read TGTGCCAGCAGTCGGGGGGCGGCGGCCGGGTTGATAGATACGCAGTATTTT. It specifies CASSRGAAAGLIDTQYF.